The text below deals with one TCR beta chain. This entry comes from a study of blood T cell repertoires in COVID-19. The overall study: Samples of COVID-19 (acute and convalescent) were obtained from the United States, Italy and Spain. PBMCs, B-cell-depleted T cells, or T cells were the source of the cDNA or gDNA that made up the material.

Original analysis: Reference gene primer amplification yielded estimated nucleated cell counts. Libraries were prepared by immunoSEQ multiplex PCR; TCRdb keeps only in-frame clonotypes and omits some of them. That table supplies the V and J calls and clone size; D and trimming were determined from the DNA. The repertoire holds roughly 50,000 clones, with around 80% as singletons. The sample comprised peripheral blood. The receptor was isolated from a man aged 55-75 years with acute or convalescent COVID-19.

CDR3 coding DNA: TGTGCCACCAGCAGGCGGGGACTAGCGGGTACCGTCTACGAGCAGTACTTC. Translation gives CATSRRGLAGTVYEQYF. The V gene is TRBV15, the J gene TRBJ2-7; 12 bases align to TRBD2. Germline trimming cut 3 bases from V and 3 bases from J; bases unmatched to any gene: 9. CDR3 size: 17 residues. Germline CDR1 reads LNHNV; CDR2 reads YYDKDF (reference sequence).